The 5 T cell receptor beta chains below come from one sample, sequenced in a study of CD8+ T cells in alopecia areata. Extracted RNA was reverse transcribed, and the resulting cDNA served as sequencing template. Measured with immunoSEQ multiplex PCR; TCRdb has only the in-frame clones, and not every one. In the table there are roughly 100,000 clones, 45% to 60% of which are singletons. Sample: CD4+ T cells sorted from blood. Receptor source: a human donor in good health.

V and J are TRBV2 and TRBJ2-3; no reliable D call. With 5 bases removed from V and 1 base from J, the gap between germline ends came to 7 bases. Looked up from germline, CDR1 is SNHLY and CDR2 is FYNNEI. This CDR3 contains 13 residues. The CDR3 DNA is TGTGCCAGCAGTTCGGAACGCACAGATACGCAGTATTTT. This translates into CASSSERTDTQYF.

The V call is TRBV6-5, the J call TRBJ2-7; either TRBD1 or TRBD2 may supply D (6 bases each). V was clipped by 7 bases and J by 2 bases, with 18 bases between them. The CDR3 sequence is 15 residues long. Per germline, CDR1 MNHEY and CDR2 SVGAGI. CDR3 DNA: TGTGCCAGCACCGGACCGGGGGCTTTTCCCTACGAGCAGTACTTC. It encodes CASTGPGAFPYEQYF.

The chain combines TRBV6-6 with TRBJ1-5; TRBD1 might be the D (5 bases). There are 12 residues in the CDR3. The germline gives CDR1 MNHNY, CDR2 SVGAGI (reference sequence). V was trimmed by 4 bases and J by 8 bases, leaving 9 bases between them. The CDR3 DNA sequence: TGTGCCAGCAGTTTAGGGGCAAAGCCCCAGCATTTT. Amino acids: CASSLGAKPQHF.

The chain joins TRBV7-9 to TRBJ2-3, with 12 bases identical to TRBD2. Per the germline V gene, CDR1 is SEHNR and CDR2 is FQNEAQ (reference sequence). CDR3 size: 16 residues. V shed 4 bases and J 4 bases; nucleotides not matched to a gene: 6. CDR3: CASSSPSGGASDTQYF. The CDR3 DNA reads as TGTGCCAGCAGCTCCCCTAGCGGGGGGGCGTCAGATACGCAGTATTTT.

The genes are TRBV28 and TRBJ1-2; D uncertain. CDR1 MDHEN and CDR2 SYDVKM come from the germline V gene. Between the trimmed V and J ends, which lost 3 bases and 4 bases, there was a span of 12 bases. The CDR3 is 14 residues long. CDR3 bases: TGTGCCAGCAGTTTGTGGGCAGGCGCCTATGGCTACACCTTC. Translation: CASSLWAGAYGYTF.